These T cell receptor beta chains were read from a single sample in a study of shared clonotypes between healthy human individuals. This table comes from immunoSEQ multiplex PCR, and its TCRdb copy is limited to in-frame clones, with some not included. Here the sample spans more than 400,000 clones, approximately 81% being singletons. Sequencing was performed on PBMCs. The receptors come from a woman between 40 and 55 years old in good health. Some clones in this sample may be carry-over from other donors' samples. Both conserved end residues are part of each CDR3. D genes are given only for firm matches. The listing skips clone size in some rows; elsewhere it reads once, few, many or a size class.

v_call: TRBV7-2; clone_size: NA; cdr3_length: 14; j_call: TRBJ2-3; d_call: NA; cdr3_nt: TGTGCCAGCAGCTTAGCGAGAGGCACAGATACGCAGTATTTT; cdr3_aa: CASSLARGTDTQYF
v_call: TRBV5-1; clone_size: NA; cdr3_length: 17; j_call: TRBJ2-6; d_call: NA; cdr3_nt: TGCGCCAGCAGCTTGGTGCCCCCTGGGACTGGGGCCAACGTCCTGACTTTC; cdr3_aa: CASSLVPPGTGANVLTF
v_call: TRBV4-1; clone_size: NA; cdr3_length: 12; j_call: TRBJ2-5; d_call: NA; cdr3_nt: TGCGCCAGCAGCCAAGAGTCGGAGACCCAGTACTTC; cdr3_aa: CASSQESETQYF
v_call: TRBV28; clone_size: NA; cdr3_length: 16; j_call: TRBJ2-7; d_call: TRBD2; cdr3_nt: TGTGCCAGCAGTTTATATTCTAGCGGGTTAGCCTACGAGCAGTACTTC; cdr3_aa: CASSLYSSGLAYEQYF
v_call: TRBV11-2; clone_size: NA; cdr3_length: 15; j_call: TRBJ2-3; d_call: NA; cdr3_nt: TGTGCCAGCAGCTTAGATCGGCAGCCCACAGATACGCAGTATTTT; cdr3_aa: CASSLDRQPTDTQYF
v_call: TRBV10-2; clone_size: NA; cdr3_length: 14; j_call: TRBJ2-7; d_call: NA; cdr3_nt: TGCGCCAGCAGTGAAGACGGACACTCCTACGAGCAGTACTTC; cdr3_aa: CASSEDGHSYEQYF
v_call: TRBV2; clone_size: NA; cdr3_length: 15; j_call: TRBJ2-3; d_call: NA; cdr3_nt: TGTGCCAGCGGGGGTACGATCTCTAGCACAGATACGCAGTATTTT; cdr3_aa: CASGGTISSTDTQYF
v_call: TRBV30; clone_size: NA; cdr3_length: 11; j_call: TRBJ2-7; d_call: NA; cdr3_nt: TGTGCCTGGGGGACCTCCTACGAGCAGTACTTC; cdr3_aa: CAWGTSYEQYF
v_call: TRBV16; clone_size: NA; cdr3_length: 12; j_call: TRBJ2-7; d_call: NA; cdr3_nt: TGTGCCAGCAGCCAATATGGCTACGAGCAGTACTTC; cdr3_aa: CASSQYGYEQYF
v_call: TRBV28; clone_size: NA; cdr3_length: 13; j_call: TRBJ1-1; d_call: NA; cdr3_nt: TGTGCCAGTAGATCGGGGAAGAACACTGAAGCTTTCTTT; cdr3_aa: CASRSGKNTEAFF
v_call: TRBV2; clone_size: once; cdr3_length: 16; j_call: TRBJ2-6; d_call: NA; cdr3_nt: TGTGCCAGCAGCCGCGAGGGGGAAACTGGGGCCAACGTCCTGACTTTC; cdr3_aa: CASSREGETGANVLTF
v_call: TRBV5-1; clone_size: NA; cdr3_length: 15; j_call: TRBJ2-7; d_call: TRBD1; cdr3_nt: TGCGCCAGCAGCTTGTCGACAGGGAGCTCCTACGAGCAGTACTTC; cdr3_aa: CASSLSTGSSYEQYF
v_call: TRBV2; clone_size: NA; cdr3_length: 15; j_call: TRBJ2-2; d_call: TRBD1; cdr3_nt: TGTGCCAGCAGTAACAGGGGGCAGTGGACCGGGGAGCTGTTTTTT; cdr3_aa: CASSNRGQWTGELFF
v_call: TRBV11-2; clone_size: few; cdr3_length: 12; j_call: TRBJ2-5; d_call: NA; cdr3_nt: TGTGCCAGCAGCTTGAACCGGGAGACCCAGTACTTC; cdr3_aa: CASSLNRETQYF
v_call: TRBV30; clone_size: NA; cdr3_length: 17; j_call: TRBJ2-2; d_call: TRBD2; cdr3_nt: TGTGCCTGGAGTAGGGGACTAGCGGGAGGGAGGACCGGGGAGCTGTTTTTT; cdr3_aa: CAWSRGLAGGRTGELFF
v_call: TRBV6-1; clone_size: NA; cdr3_length: 15; j_call: TRBJ2-2; d_call: TRBD1; cdr3_nt: TGTGCCAGCACCGTCGACAGGGGAAAAACCGGGGAGCTGTTTTTT; cdr3_aa: CASTVDRGKTGELFF
v_call: TRBV10-3; clone_size: NA; cdr3_length: 12; j_call: TRBJ2-7; d_call: NA; cdr3_nt: TGTGCCATCAGTGAGACCGGGGGCGAGCAGTACTTC; cdr3_aa: CAISETGGEQYF
v_call: TRBV2; clone_size: NA; cdr3_length: 13; j_call: TRBJ1-5; d_call: NA; cdr3_nt: TGTGCCAGCACATTTCAGGGTAATCAGCCCCAGCATTTT; cdr3_aa: CASTFQGNQPQHF
v_call: TRBV28; clone_size: NA; cdr3_length: 14; j_call: TRBJ1-5; d_call: TRBD1; cdr3_nt: TGTGCCAGCAGTCTGACAGGGGGCAATCAGCCCCAGCATTTT; cdr3_aa: CASSLTGGNQPQHF
v_call: TRBV6-5; clone_size: once; cdr3_length: 10; j_call: TRBJ2-7; d_call: NA; cdr3_nt: TGTGCCAGCAATGGCTACGAGCAGTACTTC; cdr3_aa: CASNGYEQYF
v_call: TRBV2; clone_size: NA; cdr3_length: 15; j_call: TRBJ2-1; d_call: TRBD2; cdr3_nt: TGTGCCAGCAGTTCGACTAGCGGGGGGGTCGATGAGCAGTTCTTC; cdr3_aa: CASSSTSGGVDEQFF
v_call: TRBV29-1; clone_size: NA; cdr3_length: 10; j_call: TRBJ1-1; d_call: NA; cdr3_nt: TGCAGCGTTAATAGGGCTGAAGCTTTCTTT; cdr3_aa: CSVNRAEAFF
v_call: TRBV18; clone_size: NA; cdr3_length: 16; j_call: TRBJ2-2; d_call: NA; cdr3_nt: TGTGCCAGCTCACCACTATCAGGTGCGAACACCGGGGAGCTGTTTTTT; cdr3_aa: CASSPLSGANTGELFF
v_call: TRBV30; clone_size: many; cdr3_length: 14; j_call: TRBJ1-3; d_call: NA; cdr3_nt: TGTGCCTGGAGTGAGAGAGGCTCTGGAAACACCATATATTTT; cdr3_aa: CAWSERGSGNTIYF
v_call: TRBV10-3; clone_size: NA; cdr3_length: 11; j_call: TRBJ1-2; d_call: NA; cdr3_nt: TGTGCCATCAGCCCCGGTTCTATCTACACCTTC; cdr3_aa: CAISPGSIYTF
v_call: TRBV19; clone_size: NA; cdr3_length: 12; j_call: TRBJ1-4; d_call: NA; cdr3_nt: TGTGCCAGTAGTTTCAGGACAGAAAAACTGTTTTTT; cdr3_aa: CASSFRTEKLFF
v_call: TRBV6-1; clone_size: many; cdr3_length: 15; j_call: TRBJ2-7; d_call: TRBD1; cdr3_nt: TGTGCCAGCAGTTTTGAGGGACAGGGATCCTACGAGCAGTACTTC; cdr3_aa: CASSFEGQGSYEQYF
v_call: TRBV5-4; clone_size: NA; cdr3_length: 15; j_call: TRBJ2-5; d_call: TRBD2; cdr3_nt: TGTGCCAGCAGTTTAACTAGCGGGAGTCGAGAGACCCAGTACTTC; cdr3_aa: CASSLTSGSRETQYF
v_call: TRBV4-2; clone_size: NA; cdr3_length: 15; j_call: TRBJ1-2; d_call: NA; cdr3_nt: TGTGCCAGCAGCCAAGACCCGCAGGACACTTATGGCTACACCTTC; cdr3_aa: CASSQDPQDTYGYTF
v_call: TRBV5-6; clone_size: NA; cdr3_length: 14; j_call: TRBJ2-7; d_call: NA; cdr3_nt: TGTGCCAGCAGCTTGGCCGGGGCAGCCTACGAGCAGTACTTC; cdr3_aa: CASSLAGAAYEQYF
v_call: TRBV29-1; clone_size: once; cdr3_length: 15; j_call: TRBJ1-1; d_call: TRBD1; cdr3_nt: TGCAGCGTTGGGGGGCCAGGGGGCTTGGGCACTGAAGCTTTCTTT; cdr3_aa: CSVGGPGGLGTEAFF
v_call: TRBV28; clone_size: NA; cdr3_length: 16; j_call: TRBJ1-3; d_call: NA; cdr3_nt: TGTGCCAGCAGTTTGGCGGGCCGATTCTCTGGAAACACCATATATTTT; cdr3_aa: CASSLAGRFSGNTIYF
v_call: TRBV28; clone_size: NA; cdr3_length: 14; j_call: TRBJ2-5; d_call: TRBD2; cdr3_nt: TGTGCCAGCAGTACGGGACTAGCGTGGGAGACCCAGTACTTC; cdr3_aa: CASSTGLAWETQYF
v_call: TRBV18; clone_size: NA; cdr3_length: 17; j_call: TRBJ2-7; d_call: TRBD2; cdr3_nt: TGTGCCAGCTCACCCCCGGGACTAGCGGGAGGGAAACCTGAGCAGTACTTC; cdr3_aa: CASSPPGLAGGKPEQYF
v_call: TRBV14; clone_size: NA; cdr3_length: 15; j_call: TRBJ2-7; d_call: NA; cdr3_nt: TGTGCCAGCAGCCAAGGTCTCGGGAGCTCCTACGAGCAGTACTTC; cdr3_aa: CASSQGLGSSYEQYF
v_call: TRBV6-1; clone_size: NA; cdr3_length: 15; j_call: TRBJ1-1; d_call: NA; cdr3_nt: TGTGCCAGCAGTCGCTACGGGACGGTCAACACTGAAGCTTTCTTT; cdr3_aa: CASSRYGTVNTEAFF
v_call: TRBV6-6; clone_size: once; cdr3_length: 14; j_call: TRBJ1-1; d_call: NA; cdr3_nt: TGTGCCAGCAGTTACTCTTTGGGGAACACTGAAGCTTTCTTT; cdr3_aa: CASSYSLGNTEAFF
v_call: TRBV9; clone_size: NA; cdr3_length: 13; j_call: TRBJ1-1; d_call: TRBD1; cdr3_nt: TGTGCCAGCAGCGGGGGACAGACCCCTGAAGCTTTCTTT; cdr3_aa: CASSGGQTPEAFF
v_call: TRBV28; clone_size: NA; cdr3_length: 15; j_call: TRBJ1-4; d_call: NA; cdr3_nt: TGTGCCAGCAGCCGCTCAGGGAGAACAAATGAAAAACTGTTTTTT; cdr3_aa: CASSRSGRTNEKLFF
v_call: TRBV2; clone_size: NA; cdr3_length: 12; j_call: TRBJ1-2; d_call: TRBD1; cdr3_nt: TGTGCCAGCCAAGGACAGGTAGATGACTACACCTTC; cdr3_aa: CASQGQVDDYTF
v_call: TRBV4-1; clone_size: many; cdr3_length: 17; j_call: TRBJ2-7; d_call: TRBD2; cdr3_nt: TGCGCCAGCAGCCATCGTCGGGCTAGCGGGAGCTCCTACGAGCAGTACTTC; cdr3_aa: CASSHRRASGSSYEQYF
v_call: TRBV7-8; clone_size: NA; cdr3_length: 15; j_call: TRBJ2-3; d_call: NA; cdr3_nt: TGTGCCAGCAGCTTAGGAGGAGGGGACACAGATACGCAGTATTTT; cdr3_aa: CASSLGGGDTDTQYF
v_call: TRBV30; clone_size: NA; cdr3_length: 13; j_call: TRBJ2-7; d_call: NA; cdr3_nt: TGTGCCTGGAGTGGGGCCGGAACCTACGAGCAGTACTTC; cdr3_aa: CAWSGAGTYEQYF
v_call: TRBV5-1; clone_size: NA; cdr3_length: 13; j_call: TRBJ2-3; d_call: TRBD2; cdr3_nt: TGCGCCAGCAGCAGGGACTACACAGATACGCAGTATTTT; cdr3_aa: CASSRDYTDTQYF
v_call: TRBV7-6; clone_size: once; cdr3_length: 16; j_call: TRBJ2-7; d_call: NA; cdr3_nt: TGTGCCAGCAGCTCATCGTGGGGGGAGAGCTCCTACGAGCAGTACTTC; cdr3_aa: CASSSSWGESSYEQYF
v_call: TRBV29-1; clone_size: NA; cdr3_length: 15; j_call: TRBJ2-1; d_call: TRBD2; cdr3_nt: TGCAGCGCGGGGGGAGGGCGCACAATCTACAATGAGCAGTTCTTC; cdr3_aa: CSAGGGRTIYNEQFF
v_call: TRBV6-5; clone_size: NA; cdr3_length: 14; j_call: TRBJ2-2; d_call: TRBD2; cdr3_nt: TGTGCCAGCAGTTACGGACTAGCGCGCGGGGAGCTGTTTTTT; cdr3_aa: CASSYGLARGELFF
v_call: TRBV5-6; clone_size: once; cdr3_length: 13; j_call: TRBJ2-7; d_call: NA; cdr3_nt: TGTGCCAGCAGCCCGTGGGCAGGCTACGAGCAGTACTTC; cdr3_aa: CASSPWAGYEQYF
v_call: TRBV4-2; clone_size: NA; cdr3_length: 15; j_call: TRBJ2-3; d_call: TRBD2; cdr3_nt: TGTGCCAGCAGCCTCGGGACTAGAAGAACAGATACGCAGTATTTT; cdr3_aa: CASSLGTRRTDTQYF
v_call: TRBV29-1; clone_size: NA; cdr3_length: 13; j_call: TRBJ2-2; d_call: TRBD1; cdr3_nt: TGCAGCACAGGGGCAGAAAACACCGGGGAGCTGTTTTTT; cdr3_aa: CSTGAENTGELFF
v_call: TRBV28; clone_size: NA; cdr3_length: 14; j_call: TRBJ2-1; d_call: TRBD2; cdr3_nt: TGTGCCAGCAGTCGCCTGGCTAGCGGCAATGAGCAGTTCTTC; cdr3_aa: CASSRLASGNEQFF
v_call: TRBV28; clone_size: NA; cdr3_length: 17; j_call: TRBJ2-1; d_call: TRBD2; cdr3_nt: TGTGCCAGCAGCTTTCCGACCGGGACTAGCCCGAGCAATGAGCAGTTCTTC; cdr3_aa: CASSFPTGTSPSNEQFF
v_call: TRBV5-8; clone_size: NA; cdr3_length: 12; j_call: TRBJ2-3; d_call: NA; cdr3_nt: TGTGCCAGCAGCTTGCTCAGAGATACGCGGTATTTT; cdr3_aa: CASSLLRDTRYF
v_call: TRBV19; clone_size: NA; cdr3_length: 15; j_call: TRBJ2-3; d_call: NA; cdr3_nt: TGTGCCAGTAGTATGACGGAAGCTCGTAGAGATACGCAGTATTTT; cdr3_aa: CASSMTEARRDTQYF
v_call: TRBV7-2; clone_size: NA; cdr3_length: 13; j_call: TRBJ1-1; d_call: TRBD1; cdr3_nt: TGTGCCAGTCGAGCCAGGGGGATCGCTGAAGCTTTCTTT; cdr3_aa: CASRARGIAEAFF